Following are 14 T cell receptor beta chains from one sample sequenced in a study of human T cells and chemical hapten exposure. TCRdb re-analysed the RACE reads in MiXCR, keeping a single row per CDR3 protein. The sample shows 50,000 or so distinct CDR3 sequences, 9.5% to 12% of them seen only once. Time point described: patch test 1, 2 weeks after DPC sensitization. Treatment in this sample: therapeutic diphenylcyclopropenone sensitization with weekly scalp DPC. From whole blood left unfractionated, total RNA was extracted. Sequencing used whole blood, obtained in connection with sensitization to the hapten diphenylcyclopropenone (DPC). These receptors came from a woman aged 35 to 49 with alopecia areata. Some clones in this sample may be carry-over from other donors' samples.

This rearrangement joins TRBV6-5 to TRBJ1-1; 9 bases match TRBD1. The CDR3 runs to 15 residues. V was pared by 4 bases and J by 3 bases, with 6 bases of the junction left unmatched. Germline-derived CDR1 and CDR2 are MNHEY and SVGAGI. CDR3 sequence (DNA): TGTGCCAGCAGTTCGTTACAGGGGGCTTACACTGAAGCTTTCTTT. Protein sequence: CASSSLQGAYTEAFF.

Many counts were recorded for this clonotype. CDR3 residues: CSVRGSDIQYF. Written as DNA, the CDR3 is TGCAGCGTTCGGGGTTCTGACATTCAGTACTTC. V and J are TRBV29-1 and TRBJ2-4; weak D call: TRBD2 (5 bases). The germline CDR1 and CDR2 sequences are SQVTM and ANQGSEA. This CDR3 region has 11 residues. Trimming pared 5 bases from V and 8 bases from J, leaving 10 bases between.

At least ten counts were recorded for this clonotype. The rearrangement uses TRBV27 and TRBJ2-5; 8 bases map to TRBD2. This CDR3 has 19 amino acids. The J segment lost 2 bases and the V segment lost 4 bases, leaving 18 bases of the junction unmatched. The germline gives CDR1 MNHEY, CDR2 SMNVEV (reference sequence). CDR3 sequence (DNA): TGTGCCAGCAGTTCCTCGCACCGGGCGGGGGGAGATCAGCAAGAGACCCAGTACTTC. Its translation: CASSSSHRAGGDQQETQYF.

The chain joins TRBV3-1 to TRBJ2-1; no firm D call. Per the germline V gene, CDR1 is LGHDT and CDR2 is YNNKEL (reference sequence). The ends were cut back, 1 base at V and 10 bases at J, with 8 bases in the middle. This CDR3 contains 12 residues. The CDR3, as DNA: TGTGCCAGCAGCCAAGGGTCCAGAGAGCAGTTCTTC. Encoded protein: CASSQGSREQFF.

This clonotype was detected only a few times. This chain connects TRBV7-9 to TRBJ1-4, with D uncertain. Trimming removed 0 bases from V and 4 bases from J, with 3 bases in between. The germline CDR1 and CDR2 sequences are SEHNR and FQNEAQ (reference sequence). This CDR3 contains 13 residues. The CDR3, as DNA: TGTGCCAGCAGCTTAGCGGGTAATGAAAAACTGTTTTTT. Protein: CASSLAGNEKLFF.

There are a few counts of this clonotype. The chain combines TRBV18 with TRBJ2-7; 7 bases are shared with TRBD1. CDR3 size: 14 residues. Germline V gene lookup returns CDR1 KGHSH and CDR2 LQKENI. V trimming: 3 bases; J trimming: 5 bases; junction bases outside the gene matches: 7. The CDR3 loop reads CASSPDRSRNEQYF. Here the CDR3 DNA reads TGTGCCAGCTCACCGGACAGGTCCCGGAACGAGCAGTACTTC.

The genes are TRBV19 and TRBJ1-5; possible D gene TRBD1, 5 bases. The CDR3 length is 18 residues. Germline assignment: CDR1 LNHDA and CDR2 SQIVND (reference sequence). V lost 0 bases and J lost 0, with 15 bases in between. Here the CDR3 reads CASSIDSTASYSNQPQHF. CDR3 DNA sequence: TGTGCCAGTAGTATAGACTCGACAGCCAGCTATAGCAATCAGCCCCAGCATTTT.

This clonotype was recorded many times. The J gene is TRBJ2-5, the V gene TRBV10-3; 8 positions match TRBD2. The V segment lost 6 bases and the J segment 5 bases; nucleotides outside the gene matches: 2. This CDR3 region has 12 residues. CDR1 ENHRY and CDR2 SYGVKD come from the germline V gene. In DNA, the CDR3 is TGTGCCATCAGACCGGGGGGGGAGACCCAGTACTTC. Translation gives CAIRPGGETQYF.

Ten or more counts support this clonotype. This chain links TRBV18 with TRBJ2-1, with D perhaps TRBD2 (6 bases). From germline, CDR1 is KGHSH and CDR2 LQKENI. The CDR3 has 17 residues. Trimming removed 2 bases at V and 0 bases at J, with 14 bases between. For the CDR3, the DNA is TGTGCCAGCTCACCAGAAGGGAGCGGGCCCTCCTACAATGAGCAGTTCTTC. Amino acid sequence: CASSPEGSGPSYNEQFF.

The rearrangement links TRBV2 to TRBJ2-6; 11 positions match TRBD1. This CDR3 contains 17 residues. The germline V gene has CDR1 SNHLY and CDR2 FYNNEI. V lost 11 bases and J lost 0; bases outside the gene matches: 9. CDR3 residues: CAAGRTGGYSGANVLTF. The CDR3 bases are TGTGCCGCAGGGAGGACAGGGGGCTACTCTGGGGCCAACGTCCTGACTTTC.

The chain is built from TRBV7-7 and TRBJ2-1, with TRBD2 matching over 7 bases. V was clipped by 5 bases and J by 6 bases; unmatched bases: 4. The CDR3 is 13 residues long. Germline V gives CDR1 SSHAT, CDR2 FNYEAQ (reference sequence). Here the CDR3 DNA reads TGTGCCAGCAGCCCCTCTAGCGGCAATGAGCAGTTCTTC. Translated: CASSPSSGNEQFF.

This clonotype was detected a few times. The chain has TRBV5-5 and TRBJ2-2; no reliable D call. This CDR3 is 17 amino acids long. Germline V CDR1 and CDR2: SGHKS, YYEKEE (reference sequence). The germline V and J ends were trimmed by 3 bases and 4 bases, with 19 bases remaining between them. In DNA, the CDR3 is TGTGCCAGCAGCTCTCCCTACGACATGGACGGCACCGGGGAGCTGTTTTTT. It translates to CASSSPYDMDGTGELFF.

The CDR3 bases are TGTGCCAGCAAACGACTCCCGAGCTCCTACAATGAGCAGTTCTTC. This sequence encodes CASKRLPSSYNEQFF. The chain uses TRBV2 and TRBJ2-1; D unresolved. Trimming pared 7 bases from V and 0 bases from J, leaving 13 bases between. Germline CDR1 SNHLY, CDR2 FYNNEI. This CDR3 has 15 residues.

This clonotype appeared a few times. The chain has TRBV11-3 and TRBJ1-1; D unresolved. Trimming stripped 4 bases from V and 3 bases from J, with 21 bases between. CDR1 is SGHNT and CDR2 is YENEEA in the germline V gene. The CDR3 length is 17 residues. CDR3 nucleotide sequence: TGTGCCAGCAGCTCCCCAGTAGAAATTAGCTCGGACACTGAAGCTTTCTTT. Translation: CASSSPVEISSDTEAFF.